The 32 T cell receptor beta chains below all came from one sample that was sequenced in a study of T-cell reconstitution after alpha-beta-depleted transplantation in children (dated by TCRdb to 2016 to 2018). Receptor libraries were prepared by PCR. Sequenced using an Illumina HiSeq 2500. Molecular barcoding was employed in the preparation of TCR libraries, with unique molecular identifiers being used to normalize TCRbeta repertoire quantification. TCRdb reran the public reads through fastp at Q25 and MiXCR, keeping productive beta chains. Records with the same CDR3 protein are collapsed into one entry carrying the most frequent genes and DNA. This sample is represented by about 600,000 distinct CDR3 sequences; roughly a tenth of them were singletons. In total, the top ten clones hold 3.5% to 5% of the sample. The sample in question was PBMCs from the stem cell graft donor, obtained from the stem cell graft. All receptors derive from a human donor who donated a stem cell graft to a child with acute myeloid leukemia.

This clonotype was seen many times. The genes are TRBV11-1 and TRBJ2-1; TRBD2 matches at 9 bases. The CDR3 is 14 residues long. The germline CDR1 and CDR2 sequences are SGHAT and FQDESV (reference sequence). Trimming took 6 bases from V and 7 from J; bases not matched to a gene: 7. CDR3 residues: CASSPSGNRNEQFF. CDR3 bases: TGTGCCAGCAGTCCTAGCGGGAATAGGAATGAGCAGTTCTTC.

This clonotype was found a few times. The chain is built from TRBV7-2 and TRBJ1-2; tentative D call: TRBD1 (5 bases). V was clipped by 7 bases and J by 4 bases, with 22 bases between them. The CDR3 extends over 16 amino acids. CDR1 is SGHTA and CDR2 is FQGNSA in the germline V gene. CDR3 sequence (DNA): TGTGCCAGCACCTCCCGGGCAGGGAAGAAGGGCTATGGCTACACCTTC. Translation: CASTSRAGKKGYGYTF.

Ten or more counts support this clonotype. The chain has TRBV7-2 and TRBJ2-7; D not certain. The germline V gene has CDR1 SGHTA and CDR2 FQGNSA. Trimming removed 4 bases from V and 6 bases from J, with 10 bases in between. The CDR3 covers 12 residues. This CDR3 is CASSSLSSEQYF. The CDR3 bases are TGTGCCAGCAGCTCCCTTAGTTCCGAGCAGTACTTC. Combining the CDR3 with reference TRBV7-2 and TRBJ2-7 gives the whole variable domain GAGVSQSPSNKVTEKGKDVELRCDPISGHTALYWYRQSLGQGLEFLIYFQGNSAPDKSGLPSDRFSAERTGGSVSTLTIQRTQQEDSAVYLCASSSLSSEQYFGPGTRLTVT.

This clonotype was seen a handful of times. The chain employs TRBV20-1 and TRBJ2-1; TRBD2 matches 7 bases. Germline-derived CDR1 and CDR2 are DFQATT and SNEGSKA (reference sequence). This CDR3 is built from 12 residues. The J segment lost 5 bases and the V segment lost 4 bases, leaving 2 bases of the junction unmatched. DNA of the CDR3: TGCAGTGCTACCGGACTAGACAATGAGCAGTTCTTC. Translation: CSATGLDNEQFF.

This clonotype showed up many times. The genes are TRBV5-6 and TRBJ2-2; D gene ambiguous. Trimming pared 4 bases from V and 6 bases from J, leaving 10 bases between. Germline CDR1 reads SGHDT; CDR2 reads YYEEEE. The CDR3 covers 13 residues. DNA of the CDR3: TGTGCCAGCAGCGTCACGCGTGCCGGGGAGCTGTTTTTT. Protein: CASSVTRAGELFF.

The chain is built from TRBV29-1 and TRBJ2-7; D assignment may be TRBD1 or TRBD2 (5 bases each). CDR1 is SQVTM, CDR2 ANQGSEA, per germline. The CDR3 runs 15 residues. The V gene lost 2 bases and the J gene lost 2 bases, with 16 bases spanning the gap. The CDR3 loop is CSVEKRAGTTYEQYF. The CDR3 DNA sequence: TGCAGCGTTGAAAAGAGGGCAGGGACGACCTACGAGCAGTACTTC.

This clonotype was seen only a few times. This chain uses TRBV7-9 with TRBJ1-4, with 8 bases identical to TRBD1. The CDR3 length is 15 residues. CDR1 and CDR2 (germline): SEHNR, FQNEAQ (reference sequence). J gave up 3 bases and V 5 bases, and 5 bases lay outside the gene matches. Here the CDR3 reads CASSTWTGPNEKLFF. For the CDR3, the DNA is TGTGCCAGCAGCACGTGGACAGGGCCTAATGAAAAACTGTTTTTT.

The chain combines TRBV20-1 with TRBJ2-5; 12 bases agree with TRBD2. The CDR3 runs 17 residues. Per germline, CDR1 DFQATT and CDR2 SNEGSKA (reference sequence). Trimming removed 0 bases from V and 2 bases from J; junction bases left unmatched: 7. The CDR3, as DNA: TGCAGTGCTAGAGATACTAGCGGGAGGCTCTGGCAAGAGACCCAGTACTTC. Its protein product is CSARDTSGRLWQETQYF.

The chain combines TRBV6-5 with TRBJ2-1; 10 positions agree with TRBD2. The CDR3 loop spans 17 amino acids. Germline CDR1 reads MNHEY; CDR2 reads SVGAGI. Losses at the gene ends were 0 bases for V and 8 bases for J; bases not matched to a gene: 10. The CDR3 loop reads CASSYSSGRPRDDEQFF. The CDR3, as DNA: TGTGCCAGCAGTTACTCTAGCGGGAGGCCTCGGGACGATGAGCAGTTCTTC.

This chain uses TRBV3-1 with TRBJ2-5, with TRBD2 as a possible D gene (6 bases). There are 15 residues in the CDR3. The germline gives CDR1 LGHDT, CDR2 YNNKEL (reference sequence). The ends were cut back, 0 bases at V and 4 bases at J, with 12 bases in the middle. CDR3 loop: CASSQDPRDLETQYF. CDR3 nucleotides: TGTGCCAGCAGCCAAGATCCCCGGGACTTAGAGACCCAGTACTTC.

In its sample, this clonotype was seen many times. This chain connects TRBV13 to TRBJ2-2; 10 positions agree with TRBD2. This CDR3 spans 17 amino acids. From germline, CDR1 is PRHDT and CDR2 FYEKMQ (reference sequence). The trim removed 3 bases at V and 6 bases at J, leaving 10 bases unmatched. In DNA form, the CDR3 reads TGTGCCAGCAGCTTCCTCCTAGCGGGAGAAGGATCCGGGGAGCTGTTTTTT. This codes for CASSFLLAGEGSGELFF.

The J gene is TRBJ2-1, the V gene TRBV9, with 8 bases identical to TRBD2. Germline assignment: CDR1 SGDLS and CDR2 YYNGEE. This CDR3 is built from 15 residues. With 2 bases clipped from V and 8 bases from J, the junction kept 9 bases outside the gene matches. CDR3 nucleotide sequence: TGTGCCAGCAGCGTCTCCGGGACTAGTCGGTATGAGCAGTTCTTC. Protein product: CASSVSGTSRYEQFF.

This chain joins TRBV7-2 and TRBJ2-5; TRBD1 or TRBD2 may be the D gene (5 bases each). V was trimmed by 5 bases and J by 5 bases, leaving 18 bases between them. CDR1 and CDR2 (germline): SGHTA, FQGNSA. The CDR3 spans 15 residues. CDR3 coding DNA: TGTGCCAGCAGCAGGGACCGAGGGGTTTCGGAGACCCAGTACTTC. This gives the protein CASSRDRGVSETQYF.

V is TRBV25-1 and J is TRBJ2-1, with TRBD2 matching 11 bases. The length of the CDR3 is 17 residues. V was clipped by 3 bases and J by 5 bases; unmatched bases: 9. Germline loops: CDR1 MGHDK, CDR2 SYGVNS. CDR3 nucleotide sequence: TGTGCCAGCAGTGAGACCCAGTCGGGACTAGCGGACAATGAGCAGTTCTTC. Protein sequence: CASSETQSGLADNEQFF.

This clonotype has at least ten counts. The chain joins TRBV28 to TRBJ2-7; 7 bases line up with TRBD1. Germline V CDR1 and CDR2: MDHEN, SYDVKM. The length of the CDR3 is 14 residues. Trimming took 5 bases from V and 6 from J; bases not matched to a gene: 10. CDR3 DNA sequence: TGTGCCAGCAGTGCAGGGGATAGGGGGCTCGAGCAGTACTTC. Amino acids: CASSAGDRGLEQYF.

In its sample, this clonotype was seen many times. The CDR3 sequence: CASSRTPGLSMNTEAFF. CDR3 nucleotides: TGTGCCAGCAGTCGTACCCCAGGACTCTCCATGAACACTGAAGCTTTCTTT. The chain is built from TRBV6-5 and TRBJ1-1; D is ambiguous. This CDR3 has 17 amino acids. Germline V gene sequence: CDR1 MNHEY, CDR2 SVGAGI. Trimming stripped 5 bases from V and 0 bases from J, with 19 bases between.

This clonotype was seen a few times. J is TRBJ2-1 and V is TRBV10-3; 10 nucleotides align to TRBD2. The germline V gene has CDR1 ENHRY and CDR2 SYGVKD. V lost 4 bases and J lost 1; bases outside the gene matches: 4. The CDR3 sequence is 16 residues long. The CDR3 nucleotides read TGTGCCATCAGTGGGAAGCGGGAGGGGTCCTACAATGAGCAGTTCTTC. This sequence encodes CAISGKREGSYNEQFF.

There are a few counts of this clonotype. The chain links TRBV7-2 to TRBJ2-2, with 11 bases identical to TRBD2. The V gene end was trimmed by 5 bases and the J gene end by 4 bases; junction bases not matched to a gene: 9. Germline V gene sequence: CDR1 SGHTA, CDR2 FQGNSA. The length of the CDR3 is 17 residues. CDR3: CASSIGLAGLFTGELFF. CDR3 nucleotides: TGTGCCAGCAGCATTGGACTAGCGGGCCTCTTCACCGGGGAGCTGTTTTTT.

This clonotype showed up many times. The chain carries TRBV6-2 or TRBV6-3 and TRBJ2-1; weak D call: TRBD2 (6 bases). Germline V gene data show CDR1 as MNHEY and CDR2 as SVGEGT. This CDR3 is 15 amino acids long. V lost 0 bases to trimming and J lost 4 bases, with 10 bases between them. CDR3 DNA sequence: TGTGCCAGCAGTTACTCGCAACTAGCATACAATGAGCAGTTCTTC. Its translation is CASSYSQLAYNEQFF.

In this sample, this clonotype turned up a few times. The rearrangement uses TRBV20-1 and TRBJ2-1, with 11 bases identical to TRBD2. Trimming at V came to 3 bases and at J to 12 bases, leaving 13 bases not matched to a gene. CDR1 is DFQATT, CDR2 SNEGSKA, per germline (reference sequence). The CDR3 runs to 15 residues. The CDR3 DNA sequence: TGCAGTGCTAGTCCGACTAGCGGGGTCGTTAGTGGGCAGTTCTTC. It is translated as CSASPTSGVVSGQFF.

The chain links TRBV6-5 to TRBJ2-7; 10 bases fit TRBD1. Germline V lookup: CDR1 MNHEY, CDR2 SVGAGI. The CDR3 sequence is 14 residues long. With 5 bases clipped from V and 6 bases from J, the junction kept 7 bases outside the gene matches. The CDR3 here is CASSIRGTGVEQYF. CDR3 DNA sequence: TGTGCCAGCAGTATCCGCGGGACAGGGGTCGAGCAGTACTTC.

Ten or more counts support this clonotype. An end of the junction does not agree with germline; a read error may underlie this. The chain carries TRBV7-7 and TRBJ2-1; 11 bases are a match to TRBD2. Germline CDR1 and CDR2: SSHAT and FNYEAQ (reference sequence). The length of the CDR3 is 17 residues. The CDR3 sequence is CASSHDPLAGGRNEQFF. CDR3 nucleotides: TGTGCTAGCAGCCACGATCCCTTAGCGGGAGGGCGGAATGAGCAGTTCTTC.

This clonotype occurred a few times. The genes are TRBV11-1 and TRBJ2-2, with D possibly being TRBD2 (5 bases). V dropped 6 bases and J dropped 4 bases, with 12 bases sitting between them. From germline, CDR1 is SGHAT and CDR2 FQDESV (reference sequence). The CDR3 is made up of 14 amino acids. The CDR3 sequence: CASRRHRGTGELFF. CDR3 bases: TGTGCCAGCAGACGACACCGGGGCACCGGGGAGCTGTTTTTT.

The sample holds a few counts of this clonotype. CDR3 loop: CASSQETRPYEQYF. DNA for the CDR3: TGTGCCAGCAGCCAAGAGACCCGGCCCTACGAGCAGTACTTC. The rearrangement links TRBV4-2 to TRBJ2-7; D is uncertain. V was pared by 0 bases and J by 2 bases, with 8 bases between. The germline gives CDR1 LGHNA, CDR2 YNFKEQ. This CDR3 region has 14 residues.

This clonotype was counted at least ten times. V and J are TRBV20-1 and TRBJ2-1; D call uncertain. Germline V gene data show CDR1 as DFQATT and CDR2 as SNEGSKA (reference sequence). Trimming cost V 1 base and J 7 bases, with 5 bases left between them. The CDR3 length is 11 residues. CDR3: CSARARNEQFF. The CDR3 nucleotides read TGCAGTGCTAGAGCCAGGAATGAGCAGTTCTTC.

This clonotype was observed a few times. Written as DNA, the CDR3 is TGTGCCAGCTCACCAAGCGCAGCGGGAGTACTTAATGAGCAGTTCTTC. Translating it yields CASSPSAAGVLNEQFF. This chain connects TRBV18 to TRBJ2-1; 8 nucleotides line up with TRBD2. CDR1 is KGHSH, CDR2 LQKENI, per germline. The J segment lost 7 bases and the V segment lost 2 bases, leaving 10 bases of the junction unmatched. The CDR3 sequence is 16 residues long.

The V call is TRBV15, the J call TRBJ2-7; D is undetermined. The CDR3 has 17 residues. Germline lookup yields CDR1 LNHNV and CDR2 YYDKDF (reference sequence). V gave up 0 bases and J gave up 0 bases, with 15 bases separating them. The DNA for the CDR3 is TGTGCCACCAGCAGAGAAACAAGGTATAGAGGCTCCTACGAGCAGTACTTC. It is translated as CATSRETRYRGSYEQYF.

The chain couples TRBV5-1 to TRBJ2-3, with D tentatively TRBD1 (7 bases). Per germline, CDR1 SGHRS and CDR2 YFSETQ. The CDR3 is 14 amino acids. Between the trimmed V and J ends, which lost 4 bases and 6 bases, there was a span of 15 bases. In DNA form, the CDR3 reads TGCGCCAGCAGCATGCAGGGGGGAGTGGATACGCAGTATTTT. Translation: CASSMQGGVDTQYF.

This clonotype was observed a handful of times. The chain links TRBV11-2 to TRBJ2-6, with TRBD1 identical over 7 bases. Germline trimming cut 5 bases from V and 5 bases from J; bases unmatched to any gene: 18. The CDR3 spans 19 residues. CDR1 SGHAT and CDR2 FQNNGV come from the germline V gene. The CDR3 is CASSGENRERGLRANVLTF. The CDR3 region has the DNA TGTGCCAGCAGCGGAGAGAACAGGGAAAGGGGGCTAAGGGCCAACGTCCTGACTTTC.

This clonotype came up a few times. This chain uses TRBV5-8 with TRBJ2-6, with 7 bases fitting TRBD1. The germline V gene encodes CDR1 SGHTS and CDR2 YDEGEE. This CDR3 comprises 16 residues. Trimming took 5 bases from V and 0 from J; bases not matched to a gene: 5. The DNA for the CDR3 is TGTGCCAGCAGAACGGGACAGACCTCTGGGGCCAACGTCCTGACTTTC. This codes for CASRTGQTSGANVLTF.

The chain combines TRBV12-3 or TRBV12-4 with TRBJ1-2, with a possible D match to TRBD1 (6 bases). The CDR3 runs to 17 residues. Between the trimmed V and J ends, which lost 7 bases and 4 bases, there was a span of 25 bases. CDR3 bases: TGTGCCAGCACTATTTTGCGAGGGGGGGTACGAGGCTATGGCTACACCTTC. Encoded protein: CASTILRGGVRGYGYTF.

The chain joins TRBV12-3 or TRBV12-4 to TRBJ2-2, with TRBD2 matching 7 bases. The junction had 1 base not matched to a gene; V was cut back by 2 bases and J by 4 bases. The CDR3 length is 14 residues. The chain's CDR3 is CASSLWEGTGELFF. CDR3 DNA sequence: TGTGCCAGCAGTTTATGGGAGGGCACCGGGGAGCTGTTTTTT.